The present T cell receptor (beta chain) was sequenced within a study of regulatory T cells in long-lasting Graves disease. J was trimmed by 4 bases and V by 6 bases; bases with no gene match: 10. The CDR3 extends over 17 amino acids. Time point here: newly diagnosed GD, antithyroid drugs for less than 3 months. Scientists built the TCR library using RNA that was extracted from PBMCs. Investigators prepared the TCR beta libraries by applying iRepertoire HTBI primers and Arm-PCR of CDR3 regions. MiXCR was run by TCRdb on the multiplex PCR reads, yielding one entry per CDR3 protein. The sample has around 480,000 distinct CDR3 sequences; roughly a sixth are singletons. This sample also appeared in a second study, on T cells in Graves' hyperthyroidism and ophthalmopathy. As reported in that work: Uncontrolled infection, other autoimmune disease, pregnancy or lactation excluded patients. RT-PCR in the first round (using the HTBI primer set) targeted the TCR CDR3.

The J gene is TRBJ2-6, the V gene TRBV12-3 or TRBV12-4; 9 bases are a match to TRBD1. Sample: peripheral blood mononuclear cells (PBMCs), taken at new diagnosis, from a patient treated with antithyroid drugs. This clonotype was sampled from a woman aged 35-65 years with Graves disease. CDR3 in amino acids: CASRRDRELAGANVLTF. CDR3 nucleotides: TGTGCCAGCAGAAGGGACAGGGAACTGGCCGGGGCCAACGTCCTGACTTTC.